This TCR beta chain was found in a study of graft-versus-host responses after intestinal transplantation. The table came from immunoSEQ multiplex PCR; TCRdb's copy has only in-frame clones and leaves some out. The sample has 35,000 to 45,000 clones, 91% seen once. The CDR3 is 13 residues long. The V end was cut by 5 bases, the J end by 7 bases, with 12 bases between. Per germline, CDR1 MNHNS and CDR2 SASEGT. Source: PBMCs, taken 524 days after transplant. This receptor was obtained from a human patient who received an intestinal transplant, so some T cells may come from the graft donor. This chain joins TRBV6-1 and TRBJ1-5; a possible D gene is TRBD1 (6 bases). The DNA for the CDR3 is TGTGCCAGCAGTACAGGGTTGAGGCAGCCCCAGCATTTT. Encoded protein: CASSTGLRQPQHF.